Listed here are 28 T cell receptor beta chains from one sample, sequenced in a study of control samples from healthy donors and cancer patients. The table came from immunoSEQ multiplex PCR; TCRdb's copy has only in-frame clones and leaves some out. The sample has about 410,000 clones; over 75% are singletons. Input material: PBMCs. These receptors were taken from a man aged 35 to 55 with head and neck cancer.

V and J are TRBV14 and TRBJ2-5; possibly TRBD1 for D (6 bases). V was cut by 6 bases and J by 2 bases, with 16 bases left in between. Per germline, CDR1 SGHDN and CDR2 FVKESK. The CDR3 runs 15 residues. The CDR3 is CASRYSGQGQETQYF. The DNA for the CDR3 is TGTGCCAGCAGGTACTCCGGGCAGGGGCAAGAGACCCAGTACTTC.

V gene TRBV10-2 combines with J gene TRBJ2-2; TRBD1 matches at 8 bases. Per germline, CDR1 WSHSY and CDR2 SAAADI. The CDR3 length is 14 residues. V shed 7 bases, J shed 6 bases, and the junction held 7 bases outside the gene matches. CDR3 amino acids: CASTSDRVAGELFF. For the CDR3, the DNA is TGCGCCAGCACATCGGACAGGGTGGCCGGGGAGCTGTTTTTT.

V gene TRBV28 combines with J gene TRBJ1-6; D remains ambiguous. Trimming cost V 3 bases and J 9 bases, with 18 bases left between them. Germline V gene lookup returns CDR1 MDHEN and CDR2 SYDVKM. This CDR3 has 16 residues. The CDR3 reads CASSFSRSRGSSPLHF. The DNA of the CDR3 is TGTGCCAGCAGTTTCTCTAGGTCCCGCGGCAGTTCACCCCTCCACTTT.

The V call is TRBV11-2, the J call TRBJ2-4; TRBD2 agrees at 14 bases. The CDR3 extends over 16 amino acids. V dropped 5 bases and J dropped 8; count of bases not matched to a gene: 8. The germline gives CDR1 SGHAT, CDR2 FQNNGV. DNA for the CDR3: TGTGCCAGCAGCCCGGGACTAGCGGGGGAATTAGACATTCAGTACTTC. This sequence encodes CASSPGLAGELDIQYF.

The rearrangement joins TRBV24-1 to TRBJ2-5; D may match TRBD1 or TRBD2 (5 bases each). Trimming removed 2 bases from V and 2 bases from J, with 17 bases in between. The CDR3 length is 17 residues. Germline V CDR1 and CDR2: KGHDR, SFDVKD. The CDR3 is CATSDSRRGVAQETQYF. CDR3 in DNA: TGTGCCACCAGTGATTCCCGACGGGGCGTGGCTCAAGAGACCCAGTACTTC.

This clone was observed a few times. The rearrangement uses TRBV3-1 (or the pseudogene TRBV3-2) and TRBJ1-4; no clear D gene. CDR3 length equals 16 residues. Germline lookup yields CDR1 LGHDT and CDR2 YNNKEL (reference sequence). Trimming cost V 1 base and J 2 bases, with 11 bases left between them. The CDR3 DNA sequence: TGTGCCAGCAGCCAAGCATTTTCGTGGACTAATGAAAAACTGTTTTTT. Protein: CASSQAFSWTNEKLFF.

This sequence joins TRBV6-5 and TRBJ1-6; weak D call: TRBD1 (6 bases). The length of the CDR3 is 13 residues. V dropped 6 bases and J dropped 9 bases, with 12 bases sitting between them. CDR1 and CDR2 from the germline V gene are MNHEY and SVGAGI. This CDR3 reads CASRKGVGSPLHF. Written as DNA, the CDR3 is TGTGCCAGCAGGAAGGGGGTGGGTTCACCCCTCCACTTT.

This sequence joins TRBV19 and TRBJ1-5; 9 bases fit TRBD1. Trimming cost V 4 bases and J 6 bases; bases outside gene matches: 7. This CDR3 has 15 residues. Germline loops: CDR1 LNHDA, CDR2 SQIVND (reference sequence). The CDR3 reads CASSTRTGASQPQHF. The CDR3 DNA sequence: TGTGCCAGTAGTACTCGGACAGGGGCTAGTCAGCCCCAGCATTTT. Full variable domain (missing parts from reference TRBV19 and TRBJ1-5): DGGITQSPKYLFRKEGQNVTLSCEQNLNHDAMYWYRQDPGQGLRLIYYSQIVNDFQKGDIAEGYSVSREKKESFPLTVTSAQKNPTAFYLCASSTRTGASQPQHFGDGTRLSIL.

The chain carries TRBV5-1 and TRBJ1-1; 10 bases map to TRBD1. The germline V gene encodes CDR1 SGHRS and CDR2 YFSETQ. This CDR3 is built from 16 residues. The ends lost 4 bases at V and 5 bases at J; junction bases unmatched: 11. CDR3 in amino acids: CASSPAPRQGATEAFF. CDR3 sequence (DNA): TGCGCCAGCAGCCCGGCTCCAAGACAGGGGGCGACTGAAGCTTTCTTT.

The chain joins TRBV28 to TRBJ1-6; 8 nucleotides agree with TRBD1. The CDR3 covers 15 residues. V lost 1 base and J lost 10; bases outside the gene matches: 6. Germline V gene sequence: CDR1 MDHEN, CDR2 SYDVKM. In DNA form, the CDR3 reads TGTGCCAGCAGTTTATTGGGCAGGGGGCCGTCACCCCTCCACTTT. Its translation is CASSLLGRGPSPLHF.

The J gene is TRBJ1-6, the V gene TRBV9, with D possibly being TRBD1 (6 bases). V lost 3 bases to trimming and J lost 7 bases, with 11 bases between them. CDR3 length equals 14 residues. Germline CDR1 is SGDLS and CDR2 is YYNGEE. As DNA, the CDR3 is TGTGCCAGCAGCGCCGGACAGTTGAATTCACCCCTCCACTTT. This encodes CASSAGQLNSPLHF.

The chain has TRBV30 and TRBJ1-2; TRBD1 matches 7 bases. Germline V gives CDR1 GTSNPN, CDR2 SVGIG (reference sequence). The CDR3 has 13 residues. Trimming took 5 bases from V and 2 from J; bases not matched to a gene: 5. The CDR3 sequence is CAWVRDSNYGYTF. The CDR3 nucleotides are TGTGCCTGGGTCCGGGACAGCAACTATGGCTACACCTTC.

The rearrangement joins TRBV5-6 to TRBJ1-2, with 11 positions matching TRBD1. CDR1 SGHDT and CDR2 YYEEEE come from the germline V gene. V was pared by 4 bases and J by 3 bases, with 8 bases of the junction left unmatched. The CDR3 contains 16 residues. The CDR3 sequence is CASSRRTGGADYGYTF. The CDR3 DNA sequence: TGTGCCAGCAGCCGCAGGACAGGGGGCGCTGACTATGGCTACACCTTC.

This chain joins TRBV5-1 and TRBJ2-7; D gene ambiguous. V dropped 0 bases and J dropped 2 bases, with 9 bases sitting between them. The CDR3 has 14 residues. The V gene's germline CDR1 is SGHRS and CDR2 YFSETQ. Written as DNA, the CDR3 is TGCGCCAGCAGCTTGGATGTCCGAACCTACGAGCAGTACTTC. The encoded protein is CASSLDVRTYEQYF.

This sequence joins TRBV24-1 and TRBJ2-2; TRBD2 matches at 11 bases. This CDR3 spans 17 amino acids. J was trimmed by 1 base and V by 3 bases; bases with no gene match: 3. Germline V gene sequence: CDR1 KGHDR, CDR2 SFDVKD. The CDR3 spells CATSDTSGRGNTGELFF. As DNA, the CDR3 is TGTGCCACCAGTGATACTAGCGGGAGAGGGAACACCGGGGAGCTGTTTTTT.

This clone was seen a few times. The chain carries TRBV15 and TRBJ2-7; the D is unclear. CDR1 and CDR2 from the germline V gene are LNHNV and YYDKDF (reference sequence). The CDR3 runs 15 residues. Between the trimmed V and J ends, which lost 3 bases and 1 base, there was a span of 13 bases. The CDR3 loop reads CATSRALTFSYEQYF. For the CDR3, the DNA is TGTGCCACCAGCAGGGCTCTTACTTTTTCCTACGAGCAGTACTTC.

The V gene is TRBV12-3 or TRBV12-4, the J gene TRBJ1-1; D is undetermined. The V end lost 3 bases, the J end lost 0 bases, and 2 bases lay between the germline ends. CDR3 length: 12 amino acids. CDR3 sequence: CASSFLNTEAFF. The CDR3 DNA sequence: TGTGCCAGCAGTTTTTTGAACACTGAAGCTTTCTTT.

The J gene is TRBJ1-1, the V gene TRBV19; no clear D gene. The length of the CDR3 is 10 residues. The germline V and J ends were trimmed by 8 bases and 5 bases, with 6 bases remaining between them. The germline V gene has CDR1 LNHDA and CDR2 SQIVND (reference sequence). CDR3 nucleotides: TGTGCCAGTGGGAGTACTGAAGCTTTCTTT. Encoded protein: CASGSTEAFF.

This chain links TRBV7-9 with TRBJ2-5, with D perhaps matching TRBD2 (6 bases). There are 14 residues in the CDR3. Deletions cut 5 bases from V and 1 base from J, with 11 bases between. The germline gives CDR1 SEHNR, CDR2 FQNEAQ (reference sequence). Here the CDR3 reads CASSRAGIQETQYF. As DNA, the CDR3 is TGTGCCAGCAGCCGTGCGGGGATCCAAGAGACCCAGTACTTC.

This clone was observed a single time. This chain connects TRBV13 to TRBJ1-1; TRBD1 matches 8 bases. This CDR3 spans 13 amino acids. Germline CDR1 and CDR2: PRHDT and FYEKMQ (reference sequence). The junction had 11 bases not matched to a gene; V was cut back by 5 bases and J by 12 bases. CDR3: CASSLDRVNPPFF. The CDR3 DNA is TGTGCCAGCAGCCTGGACAGGGTTAACCCCCCTTTCTTT.

V usage is TRBV3-1 (or the pseudogene TRBV3-2) and J usage is TRBJ2-6, with 8 bases identical to TRBD1. Germline V CDR1 and CDR2: LGHDT, YNNKEL (reference sequence). This CDR3 is built from 17 residues. V lost 3 bases to trimming and J lost 6 bases; unmatched junction nucleotides: 10. Here the CDR3 reads CASSHCQGAHVANVLTF. CDR3 nucleotide sequence: TGTGCCAGCAGCCACTGTCAGGGGGCGCATGTGGCCAACGTCCTGACTTTC.

V usage is TRBV19 and J usage is TRBJ2-3; no clear D gene. V was pared by 6 bases and J by 6 bases, with 13 bases between. Germline V gives CDR1 LNHDA, CDR2 SQIVND (reference sequence). CDR3 length equals 13 residues. CDR3 nucleotides: TGTGCCAGTAGCACAACGGTCTCTGATACGCAGTATTTT. Amino acid sequence: CASSTTVSDTQYF.

This clone was found a few times. The chain recombines TRBV14 with TRBJ1-1, with D perhaps matching TRBD1 (6 bases). V was shortened by 10 bases and J by 5 bases, with 17 bases between the two germline ends. CDR3 length equals 13 residues. Germline assignment: CDR1 SGHDN and CDR2 FVKESK. CDR3 protein: CATTGTLGTEAFF. CDR3 nucleotide sequence: TGTGCCACCACAGGGACCCTGGGGACTGAAGCTTTCTTT.

The chain joins TRBV29-1 to TRBJ1-1, with no clear D. Trimming left V 2 bases short and J 5 bases short, with 12 bases between. This CDR3 has 13 residues. CDR1 SQVTM and CDR2 ANQGSEA come from the germline V gene. The DNA for the CDR3 is TGCAGCGTTGAATTAGGGATACAAACTGAAGCTTTCTTT. Translated, it gives CSVELGIQTEAFF.

The chain links TRBV7-9 to TRBJ2-3; 9 positions match TRBD1. The CDR3 length is 19 residues. The V gene end was trimmed by 3 bases and the J gene end by 0 bases; junction bases not matched to a gene: 13. Germline V CDR1 and CDR2: SEHNR, FQNEAQ (reference sequence). DNA for the CDR3: TGTGCCAGCAGCTTTGCCCCGGGACAGGGTTTTACTAGCACAGATACGCAGTATTTT. Protein: CASSFAPGQGFTSTDTQYF.

The rearrangement uses TRBV15 and TRBJ1-5; D not resolved. Trimming took 5 bases from V and 4 from J, leaving 21 bases between them. This CDR3 has 17 residues. Germline V CDR1 and CDR2: LNHNV, YYDKDF (reference sequence). The CDR3 loop is CATSPSPPAGQNQPQHF. CDR3 bases: TGTGCCACCAGCCCTAGCCCCCCCGCGGGCCAAAATCAGCCCCAGCATTTT.

The chain employs TRBV29-1 and TRBJ2-1; maybe TRBD1 (6 bases). V lost 5 bases, J lost 1 base, and 15 bases lay in between. Germline values: CDR1 SQVTM, CDR2 ANQGSEA. The length of the CDR3 is 15 residues. CDR3 DNA sequence: TGCAGCGTTCTCCACAGGGATCGATCCTACAATGAGCAGTTCTTC. Translation: CSVLHRDRSYNEQFF.

The chain combines TRBV27 with TRBJ2-4; D is possibly TRBD1 (7 bases). This CDR3 is 17 amino acids long. The V and J ends lost 3 bases and 2 bases respectively, with 17 bases between them. From germline, CDR1 is MNHEY and CDR2 SMNVEV (reference sequence). CDR3 residues: CASSFLRGAPSKNIQYF. The CDR3 DNA is TGTGCCAGCAGTTTCCTCAGGGGGGCCCCCTCCAAAAACATTCAGTACTTC.